The source of this T cell receptor (beta chain) is a study of T cells in Graves' hyperthyroidism and ophthalmopathy. There are many counts of this clonotype. The antigen is undetermined. Hyperthyroidism was newly diagnosed in patients aged 18 to 65 (duration under 2 months). Study findings and constraints: Blood also contained most expanded thyroid clonotypes above 0.001.

Germline V gives CDR1 DFQATT, CDR2 SNEGSKA (reference sequence). V was clipped by 3 bases and J by 3 bases; unmatched bases: 4. CDR3 length equals 13 residues. Amplified regions were TCR beta CDR3 sequences from RNA transcripts. First-round RT-PCR targeting the TCR CDR3 was performed with the HTBI primer set. Via MiXCR, TCRdb re-called the multiplex PCR reads, giving one row per CDR3 protein. The sample lists around 760,000 distinct CDR3 sequences, roughly 32% occurring once. This chain links TRBV20-1 with TRBJ1-1, with 7 nucleotides matching TRBD1. The TCR comes from a woman aged 40 to 50 with Graves' hyperthyroidism. Sequences were obtained from blood. CDR3 sequence: CSASPTGDTEAFF. The CDR3, as DNA: TGCAGTGCTAGCCCTACAGGGGACACTGAAGCTTTCTTT.